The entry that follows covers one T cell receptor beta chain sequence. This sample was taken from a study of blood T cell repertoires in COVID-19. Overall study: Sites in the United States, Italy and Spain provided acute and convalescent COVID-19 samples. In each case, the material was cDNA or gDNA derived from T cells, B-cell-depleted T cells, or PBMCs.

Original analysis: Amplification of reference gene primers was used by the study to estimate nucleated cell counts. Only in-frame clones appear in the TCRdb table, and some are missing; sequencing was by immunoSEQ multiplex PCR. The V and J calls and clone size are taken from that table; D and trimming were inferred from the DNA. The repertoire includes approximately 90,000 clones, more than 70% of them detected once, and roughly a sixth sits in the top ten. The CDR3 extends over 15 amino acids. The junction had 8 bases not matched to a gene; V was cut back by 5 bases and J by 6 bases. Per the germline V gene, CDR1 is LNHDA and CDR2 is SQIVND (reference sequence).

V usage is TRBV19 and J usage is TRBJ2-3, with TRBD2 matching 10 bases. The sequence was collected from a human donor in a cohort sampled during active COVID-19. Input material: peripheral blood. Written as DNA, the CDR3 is TGTGCCAGTAGTGTAACTAGCGGGGTGGGGGATACGCAGTATTTT. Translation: CASSVTSGVGDTQYF.